The 18 T cell receptor beta chains below were found in one sample sequenced in a study of shared clonotypes between healthy human individuals. Only in-frame clones appear in the TCRdb table, and some are missing; sequencing was by immunoSEQ multiplex PCR. The sample contains about 1.1 million clones, 70% to 80% of which appear only once. Sequenced input: memory CD4+ T cells from PBMCs. Subset in this sample: CD45RA-negative fraction. Every receptor here comes from a young man in good health. Some clones in this sample may be carry-over from other donors' samples.

The CDR3 loop reads CASYRQAESETQYF. CDR3 DNA sequence: TGTGCCAGTTACAGACAGGCCGAGAGCGAGACCCAGTACTTC. The rearrangement links TRBV18 to TRBJ2-5, with D possibly matching TRBD1 (6 bases). Germline values: CDR1 KGHSH, CDR2 LQKENI. The V and J ends lost 9 bases and 5 bases respectively, with 19 bases between them. This CDR3 region has 14 residues.

The genes are TRBV27 and TRBJ2-5, with a possible D match to TRBD2 (7 bases). The J call may not be correct, given that the DNA end is closer to TRBJ2-7. Germline assignment: CDR1 MNHEY and CDR2 SMNVEV (reference sequence). The CDR3 loop spans 15 amino acids. DNA for the CDR3: TGTGCCAGCAGTTTATCGAGTAGGGGGAGGGGCGAGCAGTACTTC. As protein: CASSLSSRGRGEQYF.

The chain carries TRBV6-4 and TRBJ2-5; either TRBD1 or TRBD2 may supply D (5 bases each). Germline V lookup: CDR1 MRHNA, CDR2 SNTAGT. The CDR3 is 15 residues long. The germline V and J ends were trimmed by 2 bases and 1 base, with 11 bases remaining between them. CDR3 in DNA: TGTGCCAGCAGTGACCCGGGACGGAGCCAAGAGACCCAGTACTTC. Amino acids: CASSDPGRSQETQYF.

The V call is TRBV7-9, the J call TRBJ2-6; D is unresolved. Trimming stripped 5 bases from V and 2 bases from J, with 10 bases between. The CDR3 is made up of 15 amino acids. Germline CDR1 reads SEHNR; CDR2 reads FQNEAQ (reference sequence). The CDR3 nucleotides are TGTGCCAGCAGCCCCGGTACCGCTGGGGCCAACGTCCTGACTTTC. Encoded protein: CASSPGTAGANVLTF.

This clone came up a few times. V and J are TRBV28 and TRBJ2-7, with no clear D. Trimming removed 5 bases at V and 4 bases at J, with 9 bases between. There are 12 residues in the CDR3. Per the germline V gene, CDR1 is MDHEN and CDR2 is SYDVKM. The CDR3 loop is CASSKTPYEQYF. The CDR3, as DNA: TGTGCCAGCAGTAAGACACCGTACGAGCAGTACTTC.

This clone was seen only once. This sequence joins TRBV5-1 and TRBJ1-3, with D possibly TRBD1 on 5 matching bases. V was shortened by 3 bases and J by 2 bases, with 12 bases between the two germline ends. CDR3 length equals 15 residues. Germline V gives CDR1 SGHRS, CDR2 YFSETQ. The CDR3 is CASSSGTEPGNTIYF. The CDR3 DNA follows: TGCGCCAGCAGCTCCGGGACTGAGCCTGGAAACACCATATATTTT.

The genes are TRBV2 and TRBJ2-3; D might be TRBD2 (7 bases). Trimming left V 9 bases short and J 2 bases short, with 15 bases between. There are 14 residues in the CDR3. Per germline, CDR1 SNHLY and CDR2 FYNNEI. The CDR3 DNA reads TGTGCCAGGGAGGGGGAGGGATTCACAGATACGCAGTATTTT. This codes for CAREGEGFTDTQYF.

The chain links TRBV19 to TRBJ2-1, with a tentative D call TRBD1 (6 bases). The CDR3 has 13 amino acids. CDR1 is LNHDA, CDR2 SQIVND, per germline (reference sequence). V was cut by 10 bases and J by 7 bases, with 17 bases left in between. CDR3 nucleotides: TGTGCCACGGCACAGGGTGGGTATAATGAGCAGTTCTTC. It is translated as CATAQGGYNEQFF.

This clone was found a few times. The chain has TRBV6-1 and TRBJ2-4, with 10 bases that match TRBD1. Germline CDR1 is MNHNS and CDR2 is SASEGT. CDR3 length: 14 residues. After removal of 9 bases from V and 0 bases from J, the junction contained 2 bases not matched to a gene. The CDR3 sequence is CASGTGVAKNIQYF. CDR3 in DNA: TGTGCCAGTGGGACAGGGGTAGCCAAAAACATTCAGTACTTC.

The CDR3, as DNA: TGTGCCAGCAGTACAGGGACCGACGGGGAGCTGTTTTTT. This translates into CASSTGTDGELFF. The chain employs TRBV7-2 and TRBJ2-2, with D possibly TRBD1 on 6 matching bases. The CDR3 extends over 13 amino acids. V was clipped by 6 bases and J by 7 bases, with 12 bases between them. Germline values: CDR1 SGHTA, CDR2 FQGNSA.

The J gene is TRBJ2-5, the V gene TRBV7-2; 8 positions match TRBD2. The V segment lost 5 bases and the J segment 4 bases; nucleotides outside the gene matches: 6. This CDR3 is built from 14 residues. Per the germline V gene, CDR1 is SGHTA and CDR2 is FQGNSA. As DNA, the CDR3 is TGTGCCAGCAGCCGACTGAGCGGGAGAGAGACCCAGTACTTC. It encodes CASSRLSGRETQYF.

This clone occurred once. The chain is built from TRBV10-2 and TRBJ2-5; D remains unclear. Trimming stripped 4 bases from V and 5 bases from J, with 14 bases between. CDR1 WSHSY and CDR2 SAAADI come from the germline V gene. The CDR3 consists of 14 residues. DNA for the CDR3: TGCGCCAGCAGTGGGTTTTCCTTGATGGAGACCCAGTACTTC. The encoded protein is CASSGFSLMETQYF.

V usage is TRBV29-1 and J usage is TRBJ2-5; a possible D gene is TRBD2 (6 bases). V was cut by 7 bases and J by 2 bases, with 11 bases left in between. Germline V gene sequence: CDR1 SQVTM, CDR2 ANQGSEA. This CDR3 contains 12 residues. This CDR3 reads CSGMRGQETQYF. DNA for the CDR3: TGCAGCGGGATGCGGGGACAAGAGACCCAGTACTTC.

The rearrangement joins TRBV7-8 to TRBJ2-5, with D possibly TRBD1 on 5 matching bases. Trimming took off 6 bases at V and 3 bases at J, with 23 bases between the two ends. The CDR3 length is 17 residues. Per germline, CDR1 SGHVS and CDR2 FQNEAQ. The CDR3 sequence is CASSPGQFRGGEETQYF. The CDR3 coding sequence is TGTGCCAGCAGTCCCGGACAATTCCGCGGTGGGGAAGAGACCCAGTACTTC.

The table lists this clone with a few counts. V gene TRBV18 combines with J gene TRBJ1-4; no definite D call. The V gene's germline CDR1 is KGHSH and CDR2 LQKENI. With 9 bases removed from V and 8 bases from J, the gap between germline ends came to 10 bases. The length of the CDR3 is 11 residues. CDR3 protein: CASRVTEKLFF. The DNA of the CDR3 is TGTGCCAGTAGGGTCACGGAAAAACTGTTTTTT.

The genes are TRBV5-8 and TRBJ2-1; 7 nucleotides agree with TRBD2. Germline V gene sequence: CDR1 SGHTS, CDR2 YDEGEE. This CDR3 has 15 amino acids. J lost 5 bases, V lost 0 bases, and 5 bases had no gene match. CDR3 sequence (DNA): TGTGCCAGCAGCTTGGCAGCGGGGCTACACAATGAGCAGTTCTTC. Encoded protein: CASSLAAGLHNEQFF. Full variable domain (remainder filled in from reference TRBV5-8 and TRBJ2-1): EAGVTQSPTHLIKTRGQQATLRCSPISGHTSVYWYQQALGLGLQFLLWYDEGEERNRGNFPPRFSGRQFPNYSSELNVNALELEDSALYLCASSLAAGLHNEQFFGPGTRLTVL.

A note on this clone: The sample has other DNA sequences that encode this CDR3 too. CDR3: CASSPSYEQYF. The CDR3 nucleotides are TGTGCCAGCAGCCCTAGCTACGAGCAGTACTTC. The genes are TRBV14 and TRBJ2-7; D not resolved. Germline V gene data show CDR1 as SGHDN and CDR2 as FVKESK. Trimming stripped 4 bases from V and 3 bases from J, with 4 bases between. The length of the CDR3 is 11 residues.

The gene calls are TRBV6-6 and TRBJ2-5, with D unclear. The V gene lost 9 bases and the J gene lost 2 bases, with 7 bases spanning the gap. The germline V gene has CDR1 MNHNY and CDR2 SVGAGI (reference sequence). CDR3 length: 11 residues. The CDR3 bases are TGTGCCAGTAGCCAACAAGAGACCCAGTACTTC. This sequence encodes CASSQQETQYF.